One sample yielded the 16 T cell receptor beta chains listed below, sequenced in a study of T cells in Graves' hyperthyroidism and ophthalmopathy. Researchers amplified the TCR beta CDR3 regions from RNA transcripts. HTBI primers drove first-round RT-PCR of the TCR CDR3. TCRdb re-called the multiplex PCR reads through MiXCR, storing one row per CDR3 protein. The sample holds roughly 500,000 distinct CDR3 sequences; approximately 16% are singletons and the top ten take less than 30%. Sequenced material: blood. The source of these receptors is a woman younger than 45 with Graves' ophthalmopathy.

This clonotype was seen many times. The chain carries TRBV10-3 and TRBJ2-7, with 10 bases matching TRBD2. This CDR3 is built from 13 residues. Trimming took 11 bases from V and 5 from J; bases not matched to a gene: 9. Germline lookup yields CDR1 ENHRY and CDR2 SYGVKD. CDR3 nucleotide sequence: TGTGCCGGCGGCCAAGCGGGAGGGCACGAGCAGTACTTC. It translates to CAGGQAGGHEQYF.

This clonotype was picked up a small number of times. The DNA of the CDR3 is TGTGCCAGCAGTCTCCTCGGCGGAGCCTCAGATACGCAGTATTTT. Protein sequence: CASSLLGGASDTQYF. The chain joins TRBV6-2 or TRBV6-3 to TRBJ2-3; no clear D gene. The germline gives CDR1 MNHEY, CDR2 SVGEGT. Trimming left V 5 bases short and J 4 bases short, with 16 bases between. The CDR3 totals 15 residues.

This clonotype occurred once. V and J are TRBV28 and TRBJ2-1; 16 nucleotides match TRBD2. CDR1 MDHEN and CDR2 SYDVKM come from the germline V gene. V shed 5 bases, J shed 2 bases, and the junction held 3 bases outside the gene matches. This CDR3 comprises 17 residues. The CDR3 reads CASSTGTSGGAYNEQFF. In nucleotides, the CDR3 is TGTGCCAGCAGTACCGGGACTAGCGGGGGGGCCTACAATGAGCAGTTCTTC.

A remark on this clonotype: One junction end disagrees with the germline gene, perhaps due to a read error. The chain uses TRBV11-2 and TRBJ2-1; maybe TRBD1 (5 bases). This CDR3 is 14 amino acids long. Germline assignment: CDR1 SGHAT and CDR2 FQNNGV. Here the CDR3 reads CAGSLRQGHNEQFF. The CDR3 nucleotides are TGTGCCGGCAGCTTACGGCAGGGCCACAATGAGCAGTTCTTC. Looking up the rest from reference TRBV11-2 and TRBJ2-1 gives the full variable domain: EAGVAQSPRYKIIEKRQSVAFWCNPISGHATLYWYQQILGQGPKLLIQFQNNGVVDDSQLPKDRFSAERLKGVDSTLKIQPAKLEDSAVYLCAGSLRQGHNEQFFGPGTRLTVL.

The chain recombines TRBV27 with TRBJ2-7; 10 nucleotides agree with TRBD1. The CDR3 covers 16 residues. Germline loops: CDR1 MNHEY, CDR2 SMNVEV (reference sequence). V was clipped by 5 bases and J by 2 bases; unmatched bases: 9. Here the CDR3 reads CASSPWTGGQTYEQYF. The CDR3 DNA sequence: TGTGCCAGCAGTCCATGGACAGGGGGTCAGACCTACGAGCAGTACTTC.

This clonotype occurred many times. The chain carries TRBV7-2 and TRBJ2-7; TRBD1 matches 11 bases. CDR3 length: 17 residues. Germline V gives CDR1 SGHTA, CDR2 FQGNSA. The V segment lost 5 bases and the J segment 6 bases; nucleotides outside the gene matches: 15. As DNA, the CDR3 is TGTGCCAGCAGCCCAGGAAGTCGGGGACAGGGGGTAGGCGAGCAGTACTTC. It encodes CASSPGSRGQGVGEQYF.

This chain links TRBV19 with TRBJ2-1, with 7 bases fitting TRBD2. The CDR3 extends over 16 amino acids. In germline, CDR1 is LNHDA, CDR2 SQIVND (reference sequence). The junction had 16 bases not matched to a gene; V was cut back by 7 bases and J by 7 bases. The CDR3 sequence is CASKVFAGELGNEQFF. DNA of the CDR3: TGTGCCAGTAAAGTGTTTGCGGGAGAATTGGGTAATGAGCAGTTCTTC.

In its sample, this clonotype was seen many times. The chain employs TRBV20-1 and TRBJ2-1; 9 nucleotides align to TRBD2. The ends lost 6 bases at V and 1 base at J; junction bases unmatched: 7. Germline-derived CDR1 and CDR2 are DFQATT and SNEGSKA (reference sequence). This CDR3 spans 15 amino acids. The CDR3 spells CSAQGLAHSYNEQFF. The CDR3 DNA follows: TGCAGTGCCCAAGGACTAGCGCATTCCTACAATGAGCAGTTCTTC.

This clonotype was picked up a small number of times. CDR3 in amino acids: CATSRVQPGDTQYF. The CDR3 coding sequence is TGTGCCACCAGCAGAGTCCAGCCGGGCGATACGCAGTATTTT. The chain has TRBV15 and TRBJ2-3; D call uncertain. The CDR3 contains 14 residues. V lost 1 base and J lost 6, with 11 bases in between. CDR1 LNHNV and CDR2 YYDKDF come from the germline V gene (reference sequence).

The J gene is TRBJ2-7, the V gene TRBV6-5, with 8 bases aligning to TRBD1. Per germline, CDR1 MNHEY and CDR2 SVGAGI. The CDR3 contains 13 residues. The junction had 2 bases not matched to a gene; V was cut back by 2 bases and J by 5 bases. The DNA for the CDR3 is TGTGCCAGCAGTTACCCGGACAGGGACGAGCAGTACTTC. It encodes CASSYPDRDEQYF.

The chain combines TRBV11-2 with TRBJ1-6; 7 bases line up with TRBD1. The CDR3 runs 16 residues. Germline values: CDR1 SGHAT, CDR2 FQNNGV. V shed 4 bases, J shed 8 bases, and the junction held 11 bases outside the gene matches. CDR3 in DNA: TGTGCCAGCAGCTCAGGAGCCGGGACAGCAGATTCACCCCTCCACTTT. Its protein product is CASSSGAGTADSPLHF.

V usage is TRBV19 and J usage is TRBJ1-2; 11 bases are a match to TRBD1. The CDR3 consists of 16 residues. The germline CDR1 and CDR2 sequences are LNHDA and SQIVND (reference sequence). Trimming took 5 bases from V and 4 from J; bases not matched to a gene: 9. The CDR3 spells CASSADRGPDAYGYTF. In nucleotides, the CDR3 is TGTGCCAGTAGTGCGGACAGGGGGCCCGACGCCTATGGCTACACCTTC. Using reference TRBV19 and TRBJ1-2 for the parts outside the CDR3, the full variable domain is DGGITQSPKYLFRKEGQNVTLSCEQNLNHDAMYWYRQDPGQGLRLIYYSQIVNDFQKGDIAEGYSVSREKKESFPLTVTSAQKNPTAFYLCASSADRGPDAYGYTFGSGTRLTVV.

This clonotype was detected only a few times. The chain uses TRBV6-1 and TRBJ2-1; 12 positions match TRBD1. The CDR3 has 15 amino acids. V trimming: 6 bases; J trimming: 8 bases; junction bases outside the gene matches: 8. Germline loops: CDR1 MNHNS, CDR2 SASEGT. In nucleotides, the CDR3 is TGTGCCAGCAGAACCGGGACAGGGGGCTATGATGAGCAGTTCTTC. Its protein is CASRTGTGGYDEQFF.

V gene TRBV27 combines with J gene TRBJ1-1, with 8 nucleotides matching TRBD1. The CDR3 is 13 residues long. V was clipped by 8 bases and J by 4 bases; unmatched bases: 6. CDR1 is MNHEY and CDR2 is SMNVEV in the germline V gene (reference sequence). The CDR3 protein is CASYRQGSTEAFF. CDR3 DNA: TGTGCCAGCTACCGACAGGGGTCCACTGAAGCTTTCTTT.

This chain uses TRBV24-1 with TRBJ2-7; the D is unclear. The germline CDR1 and CDR2 sequences are KGHDR and SFDVKD. The CDR3 extends over 11 amino acids. V was trimmed by 2 bases and J by 4 bases, leaving 2 bases between them. DNA of the CDR3: TGTGCCACCAGTGATTCGTACGAGCAGTACTTC. Translated: CATSDSYEQYF.

A few counts support this clonotype. The rearrangement links TRBV4-2 to TRBJ2-5; the match to TRBD1 covers 9 bases. There are 17 residues in the CDR3. Looked up from germline, CDR1 is LGHNA and CDR2 is YNFKEQ. V lost 4 bases, J lost 5 bases, and 14 bases stayed unmatched. CDR3 loop: CASSREGSQGAGETQYF. The CDR3, as DNA: TGTGCCAGCAGCCGGGAAGGATCACAGGGGGCAGGGGAGACCCAGTACTTC.